The clone carrying this T cell receptor beta chain was found many times. What it binds is unknown. RNA transcripts gave rise to amplified TCR beta CDR3 regions. Initially, a first-round RT-PCR of the TCR CDR3 employed the HTBI primer set. MiXCR, applied by TCRdb to the multiplex PCR reads, yields one record per CDR3 protein. The repertoire holds roughly 660,000 distinct CDR3 sequences, 17% seen once, with about 16% in the top ten. The data are from a study of T cells in Graves' hyperthyroidism and ophthalmopathy. Study conclusions and caveats: Ophthalmopathy stood apart from stable hyperthyroidism in a 13 V-J model.

The CDR3 extends over 13 amino acids. V was cut by 0 bases and J by 6 bases, with 5 bases left in between. Germline CDR1 is ENHRY and CDR2 is SYGVKD. Sequencing was performed on blood. This rearrangement joins TRBV10-3 to TRBJ1-4, with a tentative D call TRBD1 (5 bases). This TCR came from a man between 50 and 59 years old with Graves' hyperthyroidism. The CDR3 loop reads CAISESGDEKLFF. The CDR3, as DNA: TGTGCCATCAGTGAGTCGGGGGATGAAAAACTGTTTTTT.